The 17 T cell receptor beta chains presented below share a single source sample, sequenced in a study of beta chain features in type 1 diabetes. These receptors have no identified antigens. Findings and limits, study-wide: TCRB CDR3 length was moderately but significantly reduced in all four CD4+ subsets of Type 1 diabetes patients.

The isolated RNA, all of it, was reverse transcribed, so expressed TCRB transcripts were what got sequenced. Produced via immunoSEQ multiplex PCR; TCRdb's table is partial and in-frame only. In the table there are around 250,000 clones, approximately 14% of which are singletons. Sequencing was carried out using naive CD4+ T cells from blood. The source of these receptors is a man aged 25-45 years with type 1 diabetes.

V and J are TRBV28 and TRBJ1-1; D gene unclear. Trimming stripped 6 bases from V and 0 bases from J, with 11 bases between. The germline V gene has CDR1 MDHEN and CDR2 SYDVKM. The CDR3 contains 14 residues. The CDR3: CASSPPTLNTEAFF. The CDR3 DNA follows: TGTGCCAGCAGCCCCCCAACATTGAACACTGAAGCTTTCTTT.

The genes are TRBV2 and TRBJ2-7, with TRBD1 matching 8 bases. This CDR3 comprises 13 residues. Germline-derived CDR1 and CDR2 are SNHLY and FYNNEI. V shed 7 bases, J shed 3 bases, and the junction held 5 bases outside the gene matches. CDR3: CASMTTGVYEQYF. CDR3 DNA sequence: TGTGCCAGCATGACGACAGGGGTCTACGAGCAGTACTTC. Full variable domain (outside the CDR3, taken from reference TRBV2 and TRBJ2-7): EPEVTQTPSHQVTQMGQEVILRCVPISNHLYFYWYRQILGQKVEFLVSFYNNEISEKSEIFDDQFSVERPDGSNFTLKIRSTKLEDSAMYFCASMTTGVYEQYFGPGTRLTVT.

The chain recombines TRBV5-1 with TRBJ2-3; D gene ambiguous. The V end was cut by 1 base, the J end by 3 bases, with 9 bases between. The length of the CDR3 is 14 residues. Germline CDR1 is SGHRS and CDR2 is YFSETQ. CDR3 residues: CASSLFPPTDTQYF. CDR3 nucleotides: TGCGCCAGCAGCTTGTTTCCCCCAACAGATACGCAGTATTTT.

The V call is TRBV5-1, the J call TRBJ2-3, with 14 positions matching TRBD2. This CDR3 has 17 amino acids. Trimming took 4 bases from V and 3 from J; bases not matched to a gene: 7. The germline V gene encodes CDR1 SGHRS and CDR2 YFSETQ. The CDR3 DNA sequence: TGCGCCAGCAGCATGGGGGGGACTAGCGGGGGAACAGATACGCAGTATTTT. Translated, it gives CASSMGGTSGGTDTQYF. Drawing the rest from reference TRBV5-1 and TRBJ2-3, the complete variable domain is KAGVTQTPRYLIKTRGQQVTLSCSPISGHRSVSWYQQTPGQGLQFLFEYFSETQRNKGNFPGRFSGRQFSNSRSEMNVSTLELGDSALYLCASSMGGTSGGTDTQYFGPGTRLTVL.

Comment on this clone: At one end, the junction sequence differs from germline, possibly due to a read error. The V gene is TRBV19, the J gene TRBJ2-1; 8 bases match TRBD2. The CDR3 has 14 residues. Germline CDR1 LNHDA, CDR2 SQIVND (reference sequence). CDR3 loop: CASRSGSSHNEQFF. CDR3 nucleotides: TGTGCCAGTAGGAGCGGGAGCTCCCACAATGAGCAGTTCTTC.

The CDR3 region is CASSLGPSATNEKLFF. The CDR3 DNA follows: TGCGCCAGCAGCTTGGGTCCCAGTGCAACTAATGAAAAACTGTTTTTT. V usage is TRBV5-1 and J usage is TRBJ1-4; the D is unclear. CDR1 and CDR2 (germline): SGHRS, YFSETQ. Between the trimmed V and J ends, which lost 0 bases and 0 bases, there was a span of 9 bases. This CDR3 is 16 amino acids long. Based on the CDR3 plus reference TRBV5-1 and TRBJ1-4, the full variable domain is KAGVTQTPRYLIKTRGQQVTLSCSPISGHRSVSWYQQTPGQGLQFLFEYFSETQRNKGNFPGRFSGRQFSNSRSEMNVSTLELGDSALYLCASSLGPSATNEKLFFGSGTQLSVL.

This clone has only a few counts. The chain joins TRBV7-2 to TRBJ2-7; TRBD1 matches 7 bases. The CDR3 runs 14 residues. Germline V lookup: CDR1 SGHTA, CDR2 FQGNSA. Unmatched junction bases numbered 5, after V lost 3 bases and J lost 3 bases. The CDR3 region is CASSFDRAYYEQYF. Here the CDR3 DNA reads TGTGCCAGCAGCTTTGACAGGGCTTACTACGAGCAGTACTTC.

The CDR3 loop is CASSLQGSGDGYGYTF. CDR3 DNA: TGTGCCAGTAGTCTACAGGGGAGCGGTGACGGCTATGGCTACACCTTC. The rearrangement joins TRBV19 to TRBJ1-2; 7 bases fit TRBD1. Germline CDR1 and CDR2: LNHDA and SQIVND (reference sequence). V was pared by 5 bases and J by 4 bases, with 13 bases of the junction left unmatched. The CDR3 extends over 16 amino acids.

The CDR3 loop reads CASSLSGSTGELFF. CDR3 nucleotide sequence: TGTGCCAGCAGCCTAAGTGGGAGCACCGGGGAGCTGTTTTTT. The V and J genes are TRBV4-2 and TRBJ2-2, with TRBD2 as a possible D gene (5 bases). The germline CDR1 and CDR2 sequences are LGHNA and YNFKEQ. Trimming removed 4 bases at V and 4 bases at J, with 10 bases between. The CDR3 covers 14 residues.

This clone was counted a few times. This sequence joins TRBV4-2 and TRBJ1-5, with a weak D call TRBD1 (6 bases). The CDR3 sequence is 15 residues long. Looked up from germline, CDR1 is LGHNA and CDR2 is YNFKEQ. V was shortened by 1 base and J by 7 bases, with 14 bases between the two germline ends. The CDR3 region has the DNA TGTGCCAGCAGCCAAGGAAACAGGGTGGGCCAGCCCCAGCATTTT. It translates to CASSQGNRVGQPQHF.

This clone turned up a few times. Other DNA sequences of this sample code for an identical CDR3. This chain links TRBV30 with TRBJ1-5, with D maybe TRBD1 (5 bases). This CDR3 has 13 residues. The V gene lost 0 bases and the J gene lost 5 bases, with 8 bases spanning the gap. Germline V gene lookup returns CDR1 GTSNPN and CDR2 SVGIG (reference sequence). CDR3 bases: TGTGCCTGGAGTGTATTAGGGGATCAGCCCCAGCATTTT. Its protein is CAWSVLGDQPQHF.

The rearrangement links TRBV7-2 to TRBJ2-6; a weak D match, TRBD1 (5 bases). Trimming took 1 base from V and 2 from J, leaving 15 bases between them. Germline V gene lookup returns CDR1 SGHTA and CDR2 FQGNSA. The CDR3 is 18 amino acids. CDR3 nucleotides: TGTGCCAGCAGCTTAGTCCCAGGGATAAGTACTGGGGCCAACGTCCTGACTTTC. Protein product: CASSLVPGISTGANVLTF.

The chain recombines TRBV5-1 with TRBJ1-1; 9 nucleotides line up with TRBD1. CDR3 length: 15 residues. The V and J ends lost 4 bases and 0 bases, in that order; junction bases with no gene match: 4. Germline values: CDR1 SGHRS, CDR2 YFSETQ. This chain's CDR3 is CASSPGTGMNTEAFF. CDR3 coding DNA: TGCGCCAGCAGCCCGGGGACAGGGATGAACACTGAAGCTTTCTTT. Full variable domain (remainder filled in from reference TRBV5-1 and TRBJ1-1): KAGVTQTPRYLIKTRGQQVTLSCSPISGHRSVSWYQQTPGQGLQFLFEYFSETQRNKGNFPGRFSGRQFSNSRSEMNVSTLELGDSALYLCASSPGTGMNTEAFFGQGTRLTVV.

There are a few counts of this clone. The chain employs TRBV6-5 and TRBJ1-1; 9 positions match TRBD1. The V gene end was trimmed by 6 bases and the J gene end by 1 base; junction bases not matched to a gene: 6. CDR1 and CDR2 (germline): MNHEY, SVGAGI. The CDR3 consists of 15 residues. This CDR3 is CASRKPGQGNTEAFF. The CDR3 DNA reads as TGTGCCAGCAGAAAGCCGGGACAGGGGAACACTGAAGCTTTCTTT.

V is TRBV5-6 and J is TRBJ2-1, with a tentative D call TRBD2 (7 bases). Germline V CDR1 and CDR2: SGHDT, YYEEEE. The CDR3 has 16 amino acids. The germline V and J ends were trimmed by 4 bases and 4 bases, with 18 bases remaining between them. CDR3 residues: CASSRGGWGRYNEQFF. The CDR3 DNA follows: TGTGCCAGCAGCAGGGGGGGATGGGGCAGGTACAATGAGCAGTTCTTC. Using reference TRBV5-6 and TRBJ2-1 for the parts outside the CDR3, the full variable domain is DAGVTQSPTHLIKTRGQQVTLRCSPKSGHDTVSWYQQALGQGPQFIFQYYEEEERQRGNFPDRFSGHQFPNYSSELNVNALLLGDSALYLCASSRGGWGRYNEQFFGPGTRLTVL.

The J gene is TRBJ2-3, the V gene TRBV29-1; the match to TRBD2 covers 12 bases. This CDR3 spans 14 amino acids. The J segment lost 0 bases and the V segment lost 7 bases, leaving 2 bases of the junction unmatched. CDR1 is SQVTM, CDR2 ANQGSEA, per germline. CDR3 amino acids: CSAGTSGSTDTQYF. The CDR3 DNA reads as TGCAGCGCCGGGACTAGCGGGAGCACAGATACGCAGTATTTT.

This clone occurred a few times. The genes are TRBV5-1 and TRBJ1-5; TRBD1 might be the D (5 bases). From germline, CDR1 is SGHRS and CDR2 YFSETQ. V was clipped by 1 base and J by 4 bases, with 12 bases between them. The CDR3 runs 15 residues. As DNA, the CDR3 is TGCGCCAGCAGCTTGACAGGCGAAAATAATCAGCCCCAGCATTTT. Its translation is CASSLTGENNQPQHF.